These 20 T cell receptor beta chains were sequenced from one sample in a study of CD8 T cells in ankylosing spondylitis. TCRdb fed the 5' RACE reads into MiXCR, producing one record per CDR3 protein. Of 700,000 to 1,000,000 distinct CDR3 sequences in the sample, 10% to 15% were seen once. Study outcomes and limitations: Several highly homologous variants made up a TCR beta motif that seemed to typify ankylosing spondylitis blood.

These receptors have no known antigen. The sequenced material came from blood, either unsorted or a sorted T cell fraction (not recorded which). All receptors come from a male donor with ankylosing spondylitis.

This clonotype was seen repeatedly, ten times or more. The chain joins TRBV7-2 to TRBJ1-2; no clear D gene. Germline loops: CDR1 SGHTA, CDR2 FQGNSA. The CDR3 sequence is 13 residues long. Trimming stripped 1 base from V and 4 bases from J, with 7 bases between. The CDR3 protein is CASSLVEGYGYTF. Written as DNA, the CDR3 is TGTGCCAGCAGCTTAGTCGAGGGCTATGGCTACACCTTC.

This clonotype was observed many times. The chain combines TRBV5-1 with TRBJ2-3; no clear D gene. The CDR3 extends over 12 amino acids. Deletions cut 0 bases from V and 6 bases from J, with 5 bases between. Germline values: CDR1 SGHRS, CDR2 YFSETQ. CDR3 residues: CASSLEEDTQYF. In nucleotides, the CDR3 is TGCGCCAGCAGCTTGGAAGAGGATACGCAGTATTTT.

This sequence joins TRBV10-3 and TRBJ2-7; 8 nucleotides line up with TRBD2. CDR3 length: 17 residues. In germline, CDR1 is ENHRY, CDR2 SYGVKD. J was trimmed by 4 bases and V by 3 bases; bases with no gene match: 14. Here the CDR3 reads CAISERAAGDTLYEQYF. The CDR3 bases are TGTGCCATCAGTGAAAGGGCAGCGGGGGACACTTTATACGAGCAGTACTTC.

This clonotype turned up a few times. J is TRBJ1-6 and V is TRBV6-2 or TRBV6-3; tentatively, D is TRBD1 (5 bases). The germline CDR1 and CDR2 sequences are MNHEY and SVGEGT. The CDR3 covers 14 residues. The ends were cut back, 5 bases at V and 8 bases at J, with 13 bases in the middle. CDR3 sequence: CASSLRRGYSPLHF. CDR3 nucleotides: TGTGCCAGCAGTCTCCGACGGGGCTATTCACCCCTCCACTTT.

V usage is TRBV10-3 and J usage is TRBJ1-1; D is ambiguous. Trimming took 2 bases from V and 5 from J, leaving 9 bases between them. The germline V gene has CDR1 ENHRY and CDR2 SYGVKD. The CDR3 length is 13 residues. CDR3 bases: TGTGCCATCAGTGAGGGCCCAGAGACTGAAGCTTTCTTT. It encodes CAISEGPETEAFF.

The gene calls are TRBV27 and TRBJ2-2; TRBD1 matches 8 bases. Per the germline V gene, CDR1 is MNHEY and CDR2 is SMNVEV (reference sequence). The ends lost 6 bases at V and 6 bases at J; junction bases unmatched: 12. The CDR3 runs 16 residues. In DNA, the CDR3 is TGTGCCAGCAGACTTACACCCCAGGGGGCCGCCGGGGAGCTGTTTTTT. This translates into CASRLTPQGAAGELFF.

This chain connects TRBV12-3 or TRBV12-4 to TRBJ2-7, with D maybe TRBD2 (5 bases). The V and J ends lost 5 bases and 2 bases respectively, with 13 bases between them. The CDR3 spans 14 residues. The CDR3 bases are TGTGCCAGCAGTAGTCCGGGAATAACCTACGAGCAGTACTTC. This codes for CASSSPGITYEQYF.

This clonotype was counted many times. This chain connects TRBV11-2 to TRBJ1-1, with a tentative D call TRBD1 (5 bases). This CDR3 is built from 16 residues. V was pared by 0 bases and J by 1 base, with 12 bases between. In germline, CDR1 is SGHAT, CDR2 FQNNGV. The CDR3 region is CASSLEFRVKNTEAFF. The CDR3 DNA follows: TGTGCCAGCAGCTTAGAATTCAGGGTGAAGAACACTGAAGCTTTCTTT.

This clonotype was seen more than once but under ten times. V and J are TRBV7-9 and TRBJ1-2, with D perhaps matching TRBD1 (5 bases). This CDR3 contains 12 residues. V was trimmed by 5 bases and J by 8 bases, leaving 12 bases between them. Looked up from germline, CDR1 is SEHNR and CDR2 is FQNEAQ (reference sequence). CDR3 sequence: CASSGAGYGYTF. DNA of the CDR3: TGTGCCAGCAGCGGGGCAGGTTACGGCTACACCTTC.

This clonotype was observed a few times. The chain uses TRBV4-3 and TRBJ1-5, with D unresolved. This CDR3 comprises 15 residues. V lost 0 bases, J lost 2 bases, and 8 bases lay in between. The V gene's germline CDR1 is LGHNA and CDR2 YSLEER. The chain's CDR3 is CASSQDPLGNQPQHF. The CDR3, as DNA: TGCGCCAGCAGCCAAGACCCTTTGGGCAATCAGCCCCAGCATTTT.

This clonotype has at least ten counts. The chain recombines TRBV6-6 with TRBJ2-2; D remains unclear. The length of the CDR3 is 11 residues. Germline V gene data show CDR1 as MNHNY and CDR2 as SVGAGI (reference sequence). V was cut by 2 bases and J by 6 bases, with 1 base left in between. The CDR3 coding sequence is TGTGCCAGCAGTTACCCCGGGGAGCTGTTTTTT. Its protein is CASSYPGELFF.

This clonotype was detected only a few times. The chain employs TRBV20-1 and TRBJ2-5; D may be TRBD1 (6 bases). Trimming pared 7 bases from V and 1 base from J, leaving 16 bases between. Germline V gene sequence: CDR1 DFQATT, CDR2 SNEGSKA (reference sequence). The CDR3 consists of 14 residues. The CDR3 reads CSGTPGHLQETQYF. The CDR3 bases are TGCAGTGGCACCCCGGGACACCTCCAAGAGACCCAGTACTTC.

CDR3 in DNA: TGCGCCAGCAGCCCTAACTGGGACAGCGAGTACACCGGGGAGCTGTTTTTT. Protein: CASSPNWDSEYTGELFF. J is TRBJ2-2 and V is TRBV5-1, with 7 bases fitting TRBD1. CDR3 length equals 17 residues. Germline V gene data show CDR1 as SGHRS and CDR2 as YFSETQ. V lost 4 bases to trimming and J lost 3 bases; unmatched junction nucleotides: 12.

A few counts support this clonotype. This chain links TRBV5-5 with TRBJ2-1; 11 bases align to TRBD1. CDR3 length: 15 amino acids. After removal of 5 bases from V and 7 bases from J, the junction contained 8 bases not matched to a gene. In germline, CDR1 is SGHKS, CDR2 YYEKEE (reference sequence). The CDR3: CASSYGQGAENEQFF. The CDR3 region has the DNA TGTGCCAGCAGTTACGGACAGGGGGCGGAAAATGAGCAGTTCTTC.

The J gene is TRBJ2-5, the V gene TRBV20-1; 7 bases line up with TRBD1. J lost 4 bases, V lost 3 bases, and 8 bases had no gene match. Germline V gene lookup returns CDR1 DFQATT and CDR2 SNEGSKA (reference sequence). The CDR3 covers 14 residues. The CDR3 DNA is TGCAGTGCTAGGCCACAGGGGTGGGGAGAGACCCAGTACTTC. This translates into CSARPQGWGETQYF.

In its sample, this clonotype was seen many times. The V call is TRBV29-1, the J call TRBJ1-5; the D gene is possibly TRBD1 (6 bases). Trimming took 6 bases from V and 0 from J, leaving 15 bases between them. Germline V gene sequence: CDR1 SQVTM, CDR2 ANQGSEA. The CDR3 runs 15 residues. The CDR3, as DNA: TGCAGCGTCGTACGGGGGACATATAGCAATCAGCCCCAGCATTTT. Translation: CSVVRGTYSNQPQHF.

This clonotype was recorded at least ten times. The CDR3 nucleotides read TGCAGTGCCCACCATCAGGGGGCTGGCGGCTACACCTTC. It is translated as CSAHHQGAGGYTF. This sequence joins TRBV20-1 and TRBJ1-2; 8 bases fit TRBD1. CDR3 length equals 13 residues. Trimming cost V 6 bases and J 8 bases; bases outside gene matches: 11. Germline values: CDR1 DFQATT, CDR2 SNEGSKA (reference sequence).

V and J are TRBV12-3 or TRBV12-4 and TRBJ2-4; TRBD2 might be the D (5 bases). The germline V and J ends were trimmed by 11 bases and 0 bases, with 26 bases remaining between them. The CDR3 totals 18 residues. The CDR3 region is CAFYSHCGEILAKNIQYF. The CDR3 nucleotides are TGTGCCTTCTACTCGCACTGTGGGGAGATATTAGCCAAAAACATTCAGTACTTC.

This clonotype was detected ten times or more. The V call is TRBV28, the J call TRBJ2-5; 8 bases align to TRBD2. V shed 4 bases and J 1 base; nucleotides not matched to a gene: 5. Germline assignment: CDR1 MDHEN and CDR2 SYDVKM. This CDR3 is 15 amino acids long. This chain's CDR3 is CASSSGGAPQETQYF. CDR3 DNA sequence: TGTGCCAGCAGTTCCGGGGGGGCCCCCCAAGAGACCCAGTACTTC.

This clonotype came up a few times. The chain links TRBV20-1 to TRBJ2-1, with D unresolved. V gave up 6 bases and J gave up 8 bases, with 14 bases separating them. The CDR3 covers 12 residues. Germline assignment: CDR1 DFQATT and CDR2 SNEGSKA (reference sequence). Here the CDR3 reads CSARLMGYEQFF. CDR3 in DNA: TGCAGTGCCCGTCTAATGGGCTATGAGCAGTTCTTC.